This entry describes one TCR beta chain. The method was immunoSEQ multiplex PCR; TCRdb's version includes in-frame clones alone and lacks a portion of them. Of 96,000 or so clones in the sample, over 85% were seen once. This sample was included in a study of control samples from healthy donors and cancer patients. From germline, CDR1 is SGHTS and CDR2 YDEGEE. The V gene end was trimmed by 0 bases and the J gene end by 9 bases; junction bases not matched to a gene: 9. This CDR3 contains 15 residues. The J gene is TRBJ2-5, the V gene TRBV5-8; the match to TRBD1 covers 9 bases. Sequencing was performed on blood. The receptor comes from a man younger than 35 in good health. CDR3 loop: CASSLEGQGWVPQYF. The CDR3 nucleotides read TGTGCCAGCAGCTTGGAGGGACAGGGTTGGGTGCCCCAGTACTTC.